These 23 T cell receptor beta chains share one sample of origin, sequenced in a study of response to subunit inactivated influenza vaccine. Via MiXCR, TCRdb re-called the RT-PCR reads, giving one row per CDR3 protein. The table lists roughly 700,000 distinct CDR3 sequences, about 15% of them singletons, with 5.5% to 8% in the top ten. The sequencing used PBMCs from blood, collected approximately 15 days before vaccination. The receptors derive from a man aged 45-65 years who received an inactivated influenza vaccine.

This chain connects TRBV6-5 to TRBJ2-3, with D perhaps matching TRBD1 (6 bases). Trimming left V 4 bases short and J 2 bases short, with 10 bases between. The CDR3 contains 14 residues. Germline V gives CDR1 MNHEY, CDR2 SVGAGI. This CDR3 is CASSFRDTTDTQYF. The DNA for the CDR3 is TGTGCCAGCAGTTTCCGGGACACCACAGATACGCAGTATTTT.

The V and J genes are TRBV7-6 and TRBJ2-1; TRBD2 matches at 11 bases. This CDR3 region has 19 residues. The ends lost 1 base at V and 3 bases at J; junction bases unmatched: 11. The germline gives CDR1 SGHVS, CDR2 FNYEAQ. This CDR3 reads CASSLVGSGGATGYNEQFF. CDR3 nucleotide sequence: TGTGCCAGCAGCTTAGTGGGTAGCGGGGGGGCCACGGGCTACAATGAGCAGTTCTTC.

The chain joins TRBV28 to TRBJ2-2, with D perhaps given as TRBD1 or TRBD2 (6 bases each). Trimming took 2 bases from V and 6 from J, leaving 13 bases between them. This CDR3 has 15 amino acids. Germline CDR1 and CDR2: MDHEN and SYDVKM. CDR3 residues: CASSLPIGGPGELFF. CDR3 coding DNA: TGTGCCAGCAGTTTACCTATTGGGGGGCCCGGGGAGCTGTTTTTT.

This clonotype showed up just a few times. The chain is built from TRBV28 and TRBJ2-7; 8 positions agree with TRBD1. The CDR3 sequence is 14 residues long. Looked up from germline, CDR1 is MDHEN and CDR2 is SYDVKM. Trimming cost V 6 bases and J 5 bases; bases outside gene matches: 9. The CDR3 protein is CASRTGQGGNEQYF. Here the CDR3 DNA reads TGTGCCAGCAGGACCGGACAGGGCGGCAACGAGCAGTACTTC.

The chain carries TRBV5-4 and TRBJ2-3; 14 bases agree with TRBD2. This CDR3 is 17 amino acids long. CDR1 and CDR2 (germline): SGHNT, YYREEE (reference sequence). Trimming at V came to 4 bases and at J to 11 bases, leaving 15 bases not matched to a gene. Here the CDR3 DNA reads TGTGCCAGCAGCACAATGGGACTAGCGGGAGCCCCTGGGGGGCAGTATTTT. Protein: CASSTMGLAGAPGGQYF.

V is TRBV18 and J is TRBJ2-1, with D possibly TRBD1 on 6 matching bases. Germline values: CDR1 KGHSH, CDR2 LQKENI. Between the trimmed V and J ends, which lost 4 bases and 5 bases, there was a span of 15 bases. The CDR3 sequence is 15 residues long. The CDR3 DNA follows: TGTGCCAGCTCACAGACCTGGGACAACAACAATGAGCAGTTCTTC. Translating gives CASSQTWDNNNEQFF.

This clonotype was detected a few times. The chain couples TRBV14 to TRBJ2-7; TRBD1 matches 8 bases. V dropped 3 bases and J dropped 3; count of bases not matched to a gene: 7. The CDR3 totals 15 residues. The V gene's germline CDR1 is SGHDN and CDR2 FVKESK. The chain's CDR3 is CASSHARDRNYEQYF. The CDR3 DNA sequence: TGTGCCAGCAGCCATGCTCGGGACAGGAACTACGAGCAGTACTTC.

This clonotype was detected only a few times. The chain employs TRBV6-1 and TRBJ1-6; possible D gene TRBD1, 6 bases. Trimming took off 5 bases at V and 5 bases at J, with 13 bases between the two ends. CDR1 MNHNS and CDR2 SASEGT come from the germline V gene. The CDR3 extends over 15 amino acids. This CDR3 reads CASSRTQGHNSPLHF. The DNA of the CDR3 is TGTGCCAGCAGTCGTACACAGGGACATAATTCACCCCTCCACTTT.

This clonotype turned up a few times. The rearrangement uses TRBV4-3 and TRBJ2-1; 10 bases map to TRBD2. Per germline, CDR1 LGHNA and CDR2 YSLEER. This CDR3 comprises 16 residues. Trimming at V came to 1 base and at J to 3 bases, leaving 3 bases not matched to a gene. CDR3 coding DNA: TGCGCCAGCAGCCAAGGAAGACTAGCGGGCTACAATGAGCAGTTCTTC. Encoded protein: CASSQGRLAGYNEQFF.

In its sample, this clonotype was seen many times. This sequence joins TRBV21-1 and TRBJ1-6; the table calls TRBD1, which could not be checked here. TRBV21-1 is assigned pseudogene status. The CDR3 runs 17 residues. CDR3 amino acids: CASSKRGQGDYNSPLHF. CDR3 sequence (DNA): TGTGCCAGCAGCAAACGTGGGCAGGGGGACTATAATTCACCCCTCCACTTT.

This clonotype was detected only a few times. The CDR3 here is CASSPIIGNTEAFF. The CDR3 nucleotides read TGTGCCAGCAGCCCTATCATAGGGAACACTGAAGCTTTCTTT. The rearrangement joins TRBV7-9 to TRBJ1-1; D is unclear. This CDR3 is built from 14 residues. The V gene's germline CDR1 is SEHNR and CDR2 FQNEAQ (reference sequence). V was cut by 5 bases and J by 1 base, with 11 bases left in between.

The V gene is TRBV7-2, the J gene TRBJ2-4; the D gene is possibly TRBD2 (7 bases). The germline V gene encodes CDR1 SGHTA and CDR2 FQGNSA. The CDR3 sequence is 16 residues long. V was clipped by 5 bases and J by 6 bases, with 20 bases between them. CDR3 in amino acids: CASSPGGGRILNIQYF. In DNA form, the CDR3 reads TGTGCCAGCAGCCCTGGGGGGGGCAGGATATTAAACATTCAGTACTTC.

The chain joins TRBV4-3 to TRBJ2-5; weak D call: TRBD1 (6 bases). Trimming pared 1 base from V and 3 bases from J, leaving 9 bases between. Germline values: CDR1 LGHNA, CDR2 YSLEER. There are 14 residues in the CDR3. CDR3 residues: CASSQVAGEETQYF. The CDR3 DNA follows: TGCGCCAGCAGCCAAGTGGCAGGGGAAGAGACCCAGTACTTC.

In its sample, this clonotype was seen a few times. The chain combines TRBV5-8 with TRBJ1-2, with unresolved D. This CDR3 is built from 16 residues. The germline V and J ends were trimmed by 2 bases and 1 base, with 15 bases remaining between them. Per the germline V gene, CDR1 is SGHTS and CDR2 is YDEGEE. The CDR3, as DNA: TGTGCCAGCAGCTTTGTGATCCGGAACTATAACTATGGCTACACCTTC. Translation gives CASSFVIRNYNYGYTF.

The chain carries TRBV14 and TRBJ2-1; no clear D. Trimming left V 3 bases short and J 6 bases short, with 3 bases between. The CDR3 has 11 residues. Germline values: CDR1 SGHDN, CDR2 FVKESK. CDR3 DNA sequence: TGTGCCAGCAGCCACGCCAATGAGCAGTTCTTC. It specifies CASSHANEQFF.

This chain uses TRBV7-2 with TRBJ2-3; perhaps TRBD2 as D (6 bases). Germline-derived CDR1 and CDR2 are SGHTA and FQGNSA. The CDR3 runs to 16 residues. V shed 1 base and J shed 7 bases, with 18 bases lying between them. CDR3 in amino acids: CASSLGQGLALNTQYF. CDR3 DNA: TGTGCCAGCAGCTTAGGTCAGGGCCTAGCGTTGAATACGCAGTATTTT.

The sample holds many counts of this clonotype. This chain uses TRBV12-3 or TRBV12-4 with TRBJ2-1, with D maybe TRBD1 (6 bases). CDR3 length equals 15 residues. Trimming removed 1 base from V and 5 bases from J, with 12 bases in between. CDR3 protein: CASSLDWAGDNEQFF. In nucleotides, the CDR3 is TGTGCCAGCAGTTTAGACTGGGCAGGGGACAATGAGCAGTTCTTC.

This clonotype was counted only a few times. V and J are TRBV20-1 and TRBJ2-5; D might be TRBD1 (6 bases). CDR3 length: 14 residues. Germline CDR1 is DFQATT and CDR2 is SNEGSKA (reference sequence). With 6 bases removed from V and 4 bases from J, the gap between germline ends came to 18 bases. CDR3 amino acids: CSAPGAPSPETQYF. In nucleotides, the CDR3 is TGCAGTGCGCCAGGGGCTCCTTCCCCAGAGACCCAGTACTTC.

This clonotype turned up a few times. This chain links TRBV4-1 with TRBJ2-7; D is unclear. CDR3 length equals 15 residues. Trimming shortened V by 3 bases and J by 0 bases, and 12 bases separated the two germline ends. CDR1 and CDR2 from the germline V gene are MGHRA and YSYEKL. In nucleotides, the CDR3 is TGCGCCAGCAGCCACCTGGCCGGATTCTCCTACGAGCAGTACTTC. Protein sequence: CASSHLAGFSYEQYF.

The rearrangement joins TRBV3-1 to TRBJ2-4, with 7 bases fitting TRBD1. J was trimmed by 3 bases and V by 1 base; bases with no gene match: 6. In germline, CDR1 is LGHDT, CDR2 YNNKEL (reference sequence). CDR3 length equals 16 residues. In DNA, the CDR3 is TGTGCCAGCAGCCAAGCTCGAGGGGGCCTCAAAAACATTCAGTACTTC. Residues: CASSQARGGLKNIQYF.

On this clonotype: At one of its ends the junction is not consistent with the germline gene, which may arise from a read error. The chain employs TRBV12-3 or TRBV12-4 and TRBJ2-6; no definite D call. This CDR3 is built from 18 residues. In DNA form, the CDR3 reads TGTACCAGCAGTTTAGCCAGGCAAGAGAGCTCTGGGGCCAACGTCCTGACTTTC. It encodes CTSSLARQESSGANVLTF.

Concerning this clonotype itself: Given a much more abundant clone one base away, this may be a read error. V gene TRBV15 combines with J gene TRBJ2-2, with 7 bases identical to TRBD2. Per germline, CDR1 LNHNV and CDR2 YYDKDF (reference sequence). The CDR3 runs 14 residues. This chain's CDR3 is CATVDGGYTGELLF. CDR3 bases: TGTGCCACCGTCGACGGGGGGTACACCGGGGAGCTGCTTTTT.

V gene TRBV5-1 combines with J gene TRBJ1-1; the D gene is possibly TRBD1 (5 bases). The CDR3 totals 16 residues. Trimming left V 1 base short and J 5 bases short, with 18 bases between. CDR1 is SGHRS, CDR2 YFSETQ, per germline. The CDR3 region is CASSLHEGSARTEAFF. The CDR3 nucleotides read TGCGCCAGCAGCTTGCATGAGGGGTCCGCGAGAACTGAAGCTTTCTTT.